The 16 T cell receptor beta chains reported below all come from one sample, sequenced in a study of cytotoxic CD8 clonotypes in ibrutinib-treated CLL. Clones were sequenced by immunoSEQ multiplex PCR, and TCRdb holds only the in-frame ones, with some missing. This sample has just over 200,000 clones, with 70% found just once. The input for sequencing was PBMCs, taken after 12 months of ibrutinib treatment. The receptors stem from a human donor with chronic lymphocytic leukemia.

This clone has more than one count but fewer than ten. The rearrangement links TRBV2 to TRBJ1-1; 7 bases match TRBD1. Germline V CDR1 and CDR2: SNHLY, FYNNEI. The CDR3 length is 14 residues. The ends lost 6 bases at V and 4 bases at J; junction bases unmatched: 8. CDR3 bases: TGTGCCAGCAGACGACAGGGCCCCAGCACTGAAGCTTTCTTT. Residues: CASRRQGPSTEAFF.

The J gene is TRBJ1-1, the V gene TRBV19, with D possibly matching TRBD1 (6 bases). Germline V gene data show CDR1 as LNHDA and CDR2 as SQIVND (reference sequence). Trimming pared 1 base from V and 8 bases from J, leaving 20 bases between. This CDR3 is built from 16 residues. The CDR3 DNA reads TGTGCCAGTAGTATAGTTGGAGGCAGGGGTGGTGCGGAAGCTTTCTTT. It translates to CASSIVGGRGGAEAFF.

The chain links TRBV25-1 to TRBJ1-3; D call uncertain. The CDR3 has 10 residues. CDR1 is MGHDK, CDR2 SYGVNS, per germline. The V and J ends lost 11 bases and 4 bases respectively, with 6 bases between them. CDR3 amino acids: CAVAGNTIYF. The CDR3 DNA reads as TGTGCCGTGGCGGGAAACACCATATATTTT.

CDR3 DNA sequence: TGTGCCAGCAGCTCCAAGGGGGGCCCCACAGATACGCAGTATTTT. Translating gives CASSSKGGPTDTQYF. The chain is built from TRBV5-4 and TRBJ2-3, with D possibly being TRBD1 or TRBD2 (6 bases each). V lost 3 bases and J lost 2, with 13 bases in between. Germline CDR1 and CDR2: SGHNT and YYREEE (reference sequence). The CDR3 extends over 15 amino acids. The full variable domain, in which reference TRBV5-4 and TRBJ2-3 provide the parts outside the CDR3, is ETGVTQSPTHLIKTRGQQVTLRCSSQSGHNTVSWYQQALGQGPQFIFQYYREEENGRGNFPPRFSGLQFPNYSSELNVNALELDDSALYLCASSSKGGPTDTQYFGPGTRLTVL.

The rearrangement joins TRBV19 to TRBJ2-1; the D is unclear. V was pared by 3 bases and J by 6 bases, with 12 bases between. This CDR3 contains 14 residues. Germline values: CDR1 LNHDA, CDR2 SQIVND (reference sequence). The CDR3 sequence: CASSIALVLNEQFF. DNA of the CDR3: TGTGCCAGTAGTATCGCGCTAGTTCTCAATGAGCAGTTCTTC.

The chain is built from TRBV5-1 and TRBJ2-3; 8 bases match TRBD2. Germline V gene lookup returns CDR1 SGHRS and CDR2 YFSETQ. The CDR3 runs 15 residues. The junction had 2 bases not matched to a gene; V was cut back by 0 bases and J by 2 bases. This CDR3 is CASSLAGGYTDTQYF. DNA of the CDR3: TGCGCCAGCAGCTTGGCGGGAGGGTACACAGATACGCAGTATTTT.

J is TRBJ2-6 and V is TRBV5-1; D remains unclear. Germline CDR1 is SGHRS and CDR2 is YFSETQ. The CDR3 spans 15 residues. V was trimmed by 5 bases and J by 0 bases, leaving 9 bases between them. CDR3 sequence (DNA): TGCGCCAGCAGAGATGCACTCTCTGGGGCCAACGTCCTGACTTTC. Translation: CASRDALSGANVLTF.

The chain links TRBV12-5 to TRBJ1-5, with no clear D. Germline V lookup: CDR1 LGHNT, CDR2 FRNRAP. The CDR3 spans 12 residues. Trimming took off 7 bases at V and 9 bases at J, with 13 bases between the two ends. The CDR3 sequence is CASAPDWRPQHF. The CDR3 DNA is TGTGCTAGTGCCCCCGATTGGCGGCCCCAGCATTTT.

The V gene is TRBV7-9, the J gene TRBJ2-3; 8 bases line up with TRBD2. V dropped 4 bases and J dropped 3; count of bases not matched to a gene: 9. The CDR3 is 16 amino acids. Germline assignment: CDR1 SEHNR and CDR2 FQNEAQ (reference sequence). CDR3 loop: CASSSSSGRKTDTQYF. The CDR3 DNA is TGTGCCAGCAGCTCATCGAGCGGGAGAAAAACAGATACGCAGTATTTT.

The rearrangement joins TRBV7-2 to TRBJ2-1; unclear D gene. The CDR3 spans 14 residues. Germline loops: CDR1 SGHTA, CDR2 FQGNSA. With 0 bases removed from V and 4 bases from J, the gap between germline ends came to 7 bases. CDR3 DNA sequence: TGTGCCAGCAGCTTAGCAGTCAAGTACAATGAGCAGTTCTTC. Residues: CASSLAVKYNEQFF.

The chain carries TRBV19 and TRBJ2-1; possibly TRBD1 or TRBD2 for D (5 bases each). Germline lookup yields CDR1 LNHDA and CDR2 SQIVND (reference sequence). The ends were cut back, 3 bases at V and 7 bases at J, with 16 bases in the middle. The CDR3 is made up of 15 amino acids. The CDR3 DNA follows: TGTGCCAGTAGTATCGAGGGCGACAGAAATAATGAGCAGTTCTTC. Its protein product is CASSIEGDRNNEQFF.

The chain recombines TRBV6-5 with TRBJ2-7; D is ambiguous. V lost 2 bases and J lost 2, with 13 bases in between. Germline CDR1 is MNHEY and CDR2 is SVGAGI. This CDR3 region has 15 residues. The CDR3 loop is CASSYAAEGTYEQYF. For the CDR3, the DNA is TGTGCCAGCAGTTACGCGGCAGAAGGCACCTACGAGCAGTACTTC.

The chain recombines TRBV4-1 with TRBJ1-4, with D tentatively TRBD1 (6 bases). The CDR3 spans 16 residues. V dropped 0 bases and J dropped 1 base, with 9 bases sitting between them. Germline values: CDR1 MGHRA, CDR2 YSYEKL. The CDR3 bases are TGCGCCAGCAGCCAAGACCGGACAGTAACTAATGAAAAACTGTTTTTT. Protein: CASSQDRTVTNEKLFF.

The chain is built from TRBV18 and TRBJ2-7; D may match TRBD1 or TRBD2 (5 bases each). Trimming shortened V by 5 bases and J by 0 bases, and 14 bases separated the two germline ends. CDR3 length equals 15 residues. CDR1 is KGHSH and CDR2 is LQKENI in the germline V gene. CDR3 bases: TGTGCCAGCTCAGGGGGTGGGTCCCGCTCCTACGAGCAGTACTTC. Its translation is CASSGGGSRSYEQYF.

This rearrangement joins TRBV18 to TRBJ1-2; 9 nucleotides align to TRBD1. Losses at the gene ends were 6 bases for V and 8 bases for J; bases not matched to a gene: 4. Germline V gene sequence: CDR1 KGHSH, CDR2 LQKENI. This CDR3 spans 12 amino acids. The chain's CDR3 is CASSIGQGGYTF. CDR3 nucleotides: TGTGCCAGCTCCATAGGACAGGGGGGCTACACCTTC.

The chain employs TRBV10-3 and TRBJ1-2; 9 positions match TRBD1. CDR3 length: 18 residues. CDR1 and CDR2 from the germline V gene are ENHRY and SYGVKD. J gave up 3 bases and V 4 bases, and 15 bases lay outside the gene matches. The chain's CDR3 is CAISAPRGQGRFYYGYTF. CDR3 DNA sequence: TGTGCCATCAGTGCCCCCCGTGGACAGGGGAGGTTTTACTATGGCTACACCTTC.